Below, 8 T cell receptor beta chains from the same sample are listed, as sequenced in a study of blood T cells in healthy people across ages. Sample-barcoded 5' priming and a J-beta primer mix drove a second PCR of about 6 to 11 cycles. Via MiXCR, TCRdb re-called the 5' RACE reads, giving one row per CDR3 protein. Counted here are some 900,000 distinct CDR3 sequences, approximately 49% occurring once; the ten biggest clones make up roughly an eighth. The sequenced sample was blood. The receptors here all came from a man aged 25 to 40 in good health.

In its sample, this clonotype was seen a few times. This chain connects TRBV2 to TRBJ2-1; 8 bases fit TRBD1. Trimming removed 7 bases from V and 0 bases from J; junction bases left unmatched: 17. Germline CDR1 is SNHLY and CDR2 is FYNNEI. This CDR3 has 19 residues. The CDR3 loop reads CASITRGLLPVSSYNEQFF. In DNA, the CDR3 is TGTGCCAGCATAACCAGGGGGCTACTTCCTGTTAGCTCCTACAATGAGCAGTTCTTC.

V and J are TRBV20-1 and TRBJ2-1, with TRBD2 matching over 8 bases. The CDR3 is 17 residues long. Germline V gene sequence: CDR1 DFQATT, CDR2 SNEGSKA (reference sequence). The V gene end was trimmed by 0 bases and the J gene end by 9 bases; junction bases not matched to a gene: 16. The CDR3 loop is CSARESSRGGSESEQFF. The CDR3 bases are TGCAGTGCTAGAGAATCGTCTCGCGGGGGGTCGGAGAGTGAGCAGTTCTTC.

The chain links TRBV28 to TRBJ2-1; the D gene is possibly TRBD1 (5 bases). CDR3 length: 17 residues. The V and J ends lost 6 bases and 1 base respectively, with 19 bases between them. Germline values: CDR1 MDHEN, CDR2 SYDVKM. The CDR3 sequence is CASSPSSTGGSYNEQFF. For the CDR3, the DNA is TGTGCCAGCAGCCCCTCGAGTACAGGCGGATCCTACAATGAGCAGTTCTTC.

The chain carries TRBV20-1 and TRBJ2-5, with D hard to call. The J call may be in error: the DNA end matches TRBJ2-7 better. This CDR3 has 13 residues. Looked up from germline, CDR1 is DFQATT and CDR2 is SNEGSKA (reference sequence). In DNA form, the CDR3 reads TGCAGTGCTAACCTTAGGGATCCCTACGAGCAGTACTTC. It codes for CSANLRDPYEQYF.

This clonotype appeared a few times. The CDR3 here is CASSQESTGGGYGYTF. The CDR3 coding sequence is TGCGCCAGCAGCCAAGAATCGACAGGGGGAGGCTATGGCTACACCTTC. The chain carries TRBV4-1 and TRBJ1-2, with 9 bases matching TRBD1. The CDR3 spans 16 residues. V was pared by 0 bases and J by 4 bases, with 6 bases of the junction left unmatched. The V gene's germline CDR1 is MGHRA and CDR2 YSYEKL.

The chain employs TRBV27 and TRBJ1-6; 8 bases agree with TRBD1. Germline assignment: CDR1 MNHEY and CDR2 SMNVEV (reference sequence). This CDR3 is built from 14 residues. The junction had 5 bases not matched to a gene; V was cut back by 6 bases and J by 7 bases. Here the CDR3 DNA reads TGTGCCAGCAGCCGGGACAGGATAAATTCACCCCTCCACTTT. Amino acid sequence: CASSRDRINSPLHF.

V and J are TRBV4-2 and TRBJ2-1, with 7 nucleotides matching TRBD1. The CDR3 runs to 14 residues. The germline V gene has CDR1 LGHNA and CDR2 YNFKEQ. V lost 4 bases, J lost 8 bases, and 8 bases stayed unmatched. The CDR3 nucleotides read TGTGCCAGCAGCCCCAGGACAGGAGGCTATGAGCAGTTCTTC. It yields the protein CASSPRTGGYEQFF.

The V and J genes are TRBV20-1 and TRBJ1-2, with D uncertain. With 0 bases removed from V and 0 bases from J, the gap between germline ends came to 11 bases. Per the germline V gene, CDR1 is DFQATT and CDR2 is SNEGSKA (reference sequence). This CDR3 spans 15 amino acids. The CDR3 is CSARDEGRANYGYTF. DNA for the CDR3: TGCAGTGCTAGAGATGAGGGAAGGGCTAACTATGGCTACACCTTC.